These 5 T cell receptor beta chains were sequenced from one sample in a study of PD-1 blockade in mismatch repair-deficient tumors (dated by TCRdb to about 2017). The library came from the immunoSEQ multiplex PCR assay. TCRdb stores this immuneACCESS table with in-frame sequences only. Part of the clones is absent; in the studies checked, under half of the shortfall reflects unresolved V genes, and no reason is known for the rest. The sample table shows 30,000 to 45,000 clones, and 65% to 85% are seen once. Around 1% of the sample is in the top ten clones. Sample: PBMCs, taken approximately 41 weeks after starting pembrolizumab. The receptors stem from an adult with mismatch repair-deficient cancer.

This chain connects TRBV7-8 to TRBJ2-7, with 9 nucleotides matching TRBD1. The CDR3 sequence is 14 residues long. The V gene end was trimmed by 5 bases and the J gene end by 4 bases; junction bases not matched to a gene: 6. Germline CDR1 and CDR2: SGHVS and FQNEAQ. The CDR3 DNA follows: TGTGCCAGCAGCATCGGGACAGGGTATTACGAGCAGTACTTC. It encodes CASSIGTGYYEQYF.

The CDR3 nucleotides read TGCAGTGCCCCACGGGATGAAAAACTGTTTTTT. Protein product: CSAPRDEKLFF. The chain couples TRBV20-1 to TRBJ1-4; D remains unclear. The V gene lost 6 bases and the J gene lost 6 bases, with 8 bases spanning the gap. The CDR3 extends over 11 amino acids. The germline CDR1 and CDR2 sequences are DFQATT and SNEGSKA (reference sequence).

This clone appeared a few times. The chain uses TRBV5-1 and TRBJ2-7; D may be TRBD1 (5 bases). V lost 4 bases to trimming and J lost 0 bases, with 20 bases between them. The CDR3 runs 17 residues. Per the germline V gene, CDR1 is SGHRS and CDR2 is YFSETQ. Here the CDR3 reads CASSAPGHTIYSYEQYF. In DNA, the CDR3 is TGCGCCAGCAGCGCCCCCGGACACACCATTTACTCCTACGAGCAGTACTTC.

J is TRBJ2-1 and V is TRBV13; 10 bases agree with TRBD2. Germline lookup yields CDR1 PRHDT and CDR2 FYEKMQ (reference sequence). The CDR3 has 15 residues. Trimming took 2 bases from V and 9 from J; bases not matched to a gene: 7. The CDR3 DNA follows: TGTGCCAGCAGCTTAAGGCTAGCGGGAGTAGGTGAGCAGTTCTTC. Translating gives CASSLRLAGVGEQFF.

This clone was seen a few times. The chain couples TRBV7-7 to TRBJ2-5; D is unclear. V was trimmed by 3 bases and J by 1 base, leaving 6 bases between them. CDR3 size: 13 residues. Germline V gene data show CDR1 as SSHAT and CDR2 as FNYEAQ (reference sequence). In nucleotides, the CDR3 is TGTGCCAGCAGCTTTCAGTTCCAAGAGACCCAGTACTTC. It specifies CASSFQFQETQYF.